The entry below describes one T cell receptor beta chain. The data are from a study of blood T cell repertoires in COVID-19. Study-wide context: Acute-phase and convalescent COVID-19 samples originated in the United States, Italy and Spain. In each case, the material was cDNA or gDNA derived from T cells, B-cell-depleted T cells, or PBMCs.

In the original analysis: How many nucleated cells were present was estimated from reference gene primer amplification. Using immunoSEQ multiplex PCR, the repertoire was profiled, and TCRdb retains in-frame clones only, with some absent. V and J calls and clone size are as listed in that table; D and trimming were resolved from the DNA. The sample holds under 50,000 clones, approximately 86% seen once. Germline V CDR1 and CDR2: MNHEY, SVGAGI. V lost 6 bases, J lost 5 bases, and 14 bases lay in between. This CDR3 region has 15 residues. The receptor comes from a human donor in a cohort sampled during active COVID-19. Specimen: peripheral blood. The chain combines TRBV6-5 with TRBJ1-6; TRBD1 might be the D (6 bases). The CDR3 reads CASSPWTVDNSPLHF. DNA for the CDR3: TGTGCCAGCAGCCCCTGGACAGTAGATAATTCACCCCTCCACTTT.